This is a list of T cell receptor beta chains from one sample in a study of OX40 agonist ivuxolimab in advanced cancers. Profiled with immunoSEQ multiplex PCR; TCRdb holds only in-frame clones, not every one. Counted here are over 9,500 clones, approximately 70% occurring once; the ten biggest clones make up around 30%. The starting material was CD4+ or CD8+ T cells sorted from blood, obtained in a trial of the OX40 agonist ivuxolimab. Every receptor here comes from an adult with an advanced solid tumor such as melanoma, head and neck, liver or kidney cancer. Each CDR3 is given with its conserved first and last residue. Each record gives: clone size, J gene, D gene, V gene, CDR3 protein, CDR3 DNA. The D gene is left open where the match is weak. Only some rows state a clone size, as once, few, many or a class for expanded clones.

clone_size: .; j_call: TRBJ2-2; d_call: TRBD1; v_call: TRBV19; cdr3_aa: CASSISIGTGANTGELFF; cdr3_nt: TGTGCCAGTAGTATCAGTATCGGGACAGGGGCGAACACCGGGGAGCTGTTTTTT
clone_size: .; j_call: TRBJ2-7; d_call: TRBD1; v_call: TRBV6-1; cdr3_aa: CASSEAGTGDYEQYF; cdr3_nt: TGTGCCAGCAGTGAAGCGGGGACAGGGGACTACGAGCAGTACTTC
clone_size: .; j_call: TRBJ2-2; d_call: TRBD2; v_call: TRBV7-6; cdr3_aa: CASSRDYSNTGELFF; cdr3_nt: TGTGCCAGCAGTAGGGACTATTCGAACACCGGGGAGCTGTTTTTT
clone_size: .; j_call: TRBJ2-1; d_call: .; v_call: TRBV25-1; cdr3_aa: CASSELGAEQFF; cdr3_nt: TGTGCCAGCAGTGAACTGGGAGCCGAGCAGTTCTTC
clone_size: .; j_call: TRBJ2-1; d_call: TRBD2; v_call: TRBV19; cdr3_aa: CASSMGLAERIF; cdr3_nt: TGTGCCAGTAGTATGGGACTAGCGGAAAGGATCTTC
clone_size: .; j_call: TRBJ1-5; d_call: .; v_call: TRBV4-1; cdr3_aa: CASSQVFGQPQHF; cdr3_nt: TGCGCCAGCAGCCAAGTTTTTGGACAGCCCCAGCATTTT
clone_size: .; j_call: TRBJ2-7; d_call: .; v_call: TRBV5-6; cdr3_aa: CASSLAFREVHEQYF; cdr3_nt: TGTGCCAGCAGCTTGGCTTTCAGGGAGGTCCACGAGCAGTACTTC
clone_size: .; j_call: TRBJ1-5; d_call: .; v_call: TRBV5-5; cdr3_aa: CASSLAEGQPQHF; cdr3_nt: TGTGCCAGCAGCCTGGCCGAGGGGCAGCCCCAGCATTTT
clone_size: .; j_call: TRBJ2-7; d_call: .; v_call: TRBV21-1; cdr3_aa: CASSNKGLALYEQYF; cdr3_nt: TGTGCCAGCAGCAACAAGGGACTAGCGTTGTACGAGCAGTACTTC
clone_size: .; j_call: TRBJ1-5; d_call: .; v_call: TRBV28; cdr3_aa: CASSTGFGQPQHF; cdr3_nt: TGTGCCAGCAGTACAGGGTTTGGTCAGCCCCAGCATTTT
clone_size: .; j_call: TRBJ2-1; d_call: .; v_call: TRBV10-3; cdr3_aa: CAISESGADYNEQFF; cdr3_nt: TGTGCCATCAGTGAGTCAGGTGCCGATTACAATGAGCAGTTCTTC
clone_size: .; j_call: TRBJ1-1; d_call: .; v_call: TRBV4-1; cdr3_aa: CASSPGGTAFF; cdr3_nt: TGCGCCAGCAGCCCCGGTGGGACAGCTTTCTTT
clone_size: once; j_call: TRBJ1-4; d_call: TRBD1; v_call: TRBV9; cdr3_aa: CASSVRTGGSEKLFF; cdr3_nt: TGTGCCAGCAGCGTCCGGACAGGGGGGAGTGAAAAACTGTTTTTT
clone_size: .; j_call: TRBJ2-1; d_call: TRBD1; v_call: TRBV13; cdr3_aa: CASSLGSGTGSYNEQFF; cdr3_nt: TGTGCCAGCAGCTTAGGCTCCGGGACAGGGTCCTACAATGAGCAGTTCTTC
clone_size: .; j_call: TRBJ2-6; d_call: .; v_call: TRBV6-4; cdr3_aa: CASRTDSGANVLTF; cdr3_nt: TGTGCCAGCCGGACGGACTCTGGGGCCAACGTCCTGACTTTC
clone_size: .; j_call: TRBJ2-2; d_call: TRBD1; v_call: TRBV11-2; cdr3_aa: CASSSRDRGTGELFF; cdr3_nt: TGTGCCAGCAGCTCCCGGGACAGGGGAACCGGGGAGCTGTTTTTT
clone_size: few; j_call: TRBJ2-1; d_call: .; v_call: TRBV27; cdr3_aa: CASSLRRADEQFF; cdr3_nt: TGTGCCAGCAGTTTAAGGAGGGCCGATGAGCAGTTCTTC
clone_size: .; j_call: TRBJ2-1; d_call: .; v_call: TRBV19; cdr3_aa: CASGSRGYNEQFF; cdr3_nt: TGTGCCAGCGGGTCGAGGGGTTACAATGAGCAGTTCTTC
clone_size: .; j_call: TRBJ1-5; d_call: .; v_call: TRBV13; cdr3_aa: CASSLPDQPQHF; cdr3_nt: TGTGCCAGCAGCTTGCCCGATCAGCCCCAGCATTTT
clone_size: .; j_call: TRBJ2-5; d_call: TRBD2; v_call: TRBV28; cdr3_aa: CASRTTSGQETQYF; cdr3_nt: TGTGCCAGCAGGACTACTAGCGGGCAAGAGACCCAGTACTTC
clone_size: once; j_call: TRBJ2-7; d_call: TRBD2; v_call: TRBV4-1; cdr3_aa: CASRTTSGSIYEQYF; cdr3_nt: TGCGCCAGCAGAACTACTAGCGGGAGCATCTACGAGCAGTACTTC
clone_size: .; j_call: TRBJ2-7; d_call: TRBD1; v_call: TRBV7-2; cdr3_aa: CASSSNQGAGDEQYF; cdr3_nt: TGTGCCAGCAGCTCAAACCAGGGGGCAGGCGACGAGCAGTACTTC
clone_size: .; j_call: TRBJ1-1; d_call: .; v_call: TRBV19; cdr3_aa: CASSIGGTWMGAFF; cdr3_nt: TGTGCCAGTAGTATAGGTGGGACTTGGATGGGGGCTTTCTTT
clone_size: few; j_call: TRBJ2-7; d_call: .; v_call: TRBV9; cdr3_aa: CASSPGQSSYEQYF; cdr3_nt: TGTGCCAGCAGCCCCGGACAGTCCTCCTACGAGCAGTACTTC
clone_size: .; j_call: TRBJ2-7; d_call: .; v_call: TRBV6-5; cdr3_aa: CASSYTTGSWIEQYF; cdr3_nt: TGTGCCAGCAGTTACACCACCGGGTCTTGGATCGAGCAGTACTTC
clone_size: .; j_call: TRBJ2-7; d_call: .; v_call: TRBV13; cdr3_aa: CASSLADSYEQYF; cdr3_nt: TGTGCCAGCAGTTTGGCAGACTCCTACGAGCAGTACTTC
clone_size: .; j_call: TRBJ2-2; d_call: .; v_call: TRBV7-9; cdr3_aa: CASSLEGNGQSSFSRGAVF; cdr3_nt: TGTGCCAGCAGCTTAGAAGGGAACGGACAGAGCTCTTTCAGCCGGGGAGCTGTTTTT
clone_size: .; j_call: TRBJ2-1; d_call: .; v_call: TRBV18; cdr3_aa: CASSPRTVYNEQFF; cdr3_nt: TGTGCCAGCTCACCCAGGACAGTCTACAATGAGCAGTTCTTC
clone_size: once; j_call: TRBJ2-1; d_call: .; v_call: TRBV19; cdr3_aa: CASSILEAPYNEQFF; cdr3_nt: TGTGCCAGTAGTATTCTTGAAGCCCCCTACAATGAGCAGTTCTTC
clone_size: many; j_call: TRBJ2-5; d_call: TRBD1; v_call: TRBV10-1; cdr3_aa: CASSEDRDRQETQYF; cdr3_nt: TGCGCCAGCAGTGAGGACCGGGACAGACAAGAGACCCAGTACTTC
clone_size: .; j_call: TRBJ2-1; d_call: TRBD2; v_call: TRBV27; cdr3_aa: CASSLGTSGYNEQFF; cdr3_nt: TGTGCCAGCAGTTTAGGGACTAGCGGATACAATGAGCAGTTCTTC
clone_size: .; j_call: TRBJ1-2; d_call: .; v_call: TRBV15; cdr3_aa: CATGADYTNYGYTF; cdr3_nt: TGTGCCACAGGTGCAGATTACACTAACTATGGCTACACCTTC
clone_size: .; j_call: TRBJ2-1; d_call: .; v_call: TRBV7-8; cdr3_aa: CASSPSYNEQFF; cdr3_nt: TGTGCCAGCAGCCCCTCCTACAATGAGCAGTTCTTC
clone_size: .; j_call: TRBJ2-2; d_call: .; v_call: TRBV5-7; cdr3_aa: CASSLSPRAGPGELFF; cdr3_nt: TGTGCCAGCAGCTTGTCCCCCCGGGCAGGACCCGGGGAGCTGTTTTTT
clone_size: .; j_call: TRBJ2-1; d_call: .; v_call: TRBV7-9; cdr3_aa: CASTFPNSREVQFF; cdr3_nt: TGTGCCAGCACCTTCCCAAACTCCAGGGAAGTGCAGTTCTTC
clone_size: .; j_call: TRBJ2-7; d_call: .; v_call: TRBV7-9; cdr3_aa: CASSLALKGGLEQYF; cdr3_nt: TGTGCCAGCAGCTTAGCGCTAAAGGGAGGTTTGGAGCAGTACTTC
clone_size: .; j_call: TRBJ2-1; d_call: TRBD1; v_call: TRBV25-1; cdr3_aa: CASREPGTGNNEQFF; cdr3_nt: TGTGCCAGCAGAGAGCCCGGGACAGGTAACAATGAGCAGTTCTTC
clone_size: .; j_call: TRBJ1-1; d_call: .; v_call: TRBV13; cdr3_aa: CASSLNRAEAFF; cdr3_nt: TGTGCCAGCAGCCTAAACAGGGCTGAAGCTTTCTTT
clone_size: .; j_call: TRBJ1-2; d_call: .; v_call: TRBV2; cdr3_aa: CASSEGVQGYGYTF; cdr3_nt: TGTGCCAGCAGTGAAGGGGTACAGGGCTATGGCTACACCTTC
clone_size: .; j_call: TRBJ1-5; d_call: .; v_call: TRBV27; cdr3_aa: CASSFGGANSNQPQHF; cdr3_nt: TGTGCCAGCAGTTTCGGGGGTGCCAATAGCAATCAGCCCCAGCATTTT
clone_size: .; j_call: TRBJ2-2; d_call: TRBD2; v_call: TRBV4-1; cdr3_aa: CASSRVAGGRTGELFF; cdr3_nt: TGCGCCAGCAGCCGGGTAGCGGGGGGGAGAACCGGGGAGCTGTTTTTT